What follows is one T cell receptor beta chain and its context. The germline V gene encodes CDR1 MNHNS and CDR2 SASEGT. Trimming left V 0 bases short and J 2 bases short, with 9 bases between. The CDR3 spans 15 residues. The data were taken from a study of CD8 T cells in ankylosing spondylitis. TCRdb processed the 5' RACE reads anew with MiXCR; each CDR3 protein has one entry. The table includes over 130,000 distinct CDR3 sequences, around two fifths detected once. This sequence joins TRBV6-1 and TRBJ2-3, with D unclear. Sample: synovial fluid, either unsorted or a sorted T cell fraction (not recorded which). The clonotype originates from a male donor with ankylosing spondylitis. The CDR3 here is CASSEARTDTDTQYF. Written as DNA, the CDR3 is TGTGCCAGCAGTGAAGCACGGACGGACACAGATACGCAGTATTTT.